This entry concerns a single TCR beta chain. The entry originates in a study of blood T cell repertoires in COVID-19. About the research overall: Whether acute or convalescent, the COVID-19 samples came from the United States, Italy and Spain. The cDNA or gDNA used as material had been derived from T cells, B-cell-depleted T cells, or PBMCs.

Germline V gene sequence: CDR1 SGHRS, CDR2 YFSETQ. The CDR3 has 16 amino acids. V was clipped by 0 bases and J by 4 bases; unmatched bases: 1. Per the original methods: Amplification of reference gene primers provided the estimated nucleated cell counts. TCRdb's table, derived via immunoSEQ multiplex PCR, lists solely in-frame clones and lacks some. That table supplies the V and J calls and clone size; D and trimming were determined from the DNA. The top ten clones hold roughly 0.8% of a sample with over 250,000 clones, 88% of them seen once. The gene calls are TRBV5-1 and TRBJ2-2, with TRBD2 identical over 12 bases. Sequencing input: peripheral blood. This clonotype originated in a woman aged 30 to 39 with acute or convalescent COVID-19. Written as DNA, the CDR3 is TGCGCCAGCAGCTTGGGGGGACTAGCGGGCACCGGGGAGCTGTTTTTT. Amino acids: CASSLGGLAGTGELFF.